Listed below are T cell receptor beta chains from one sample, sequenced in a study of blood T cell repertoires in COVID-19. The protocol was immunoSEQ multiplex PCR, while the TCRdb copy is restricted to in-frame clones and leaves out a portion. The table lists about 140,000 clones, over 75% of them singletons, with 1.5% to 2% in the top ten. The specimen was peripheral blood. Receptors originate from a woman between 45 and 65 years old with acute or convalescent COVID-19. Both conserved end residues are part of each CDR3. The D gene is left open where the match is weak. Some rows mark clone size as missing; the rest say once, few, many or name a class of expanded clone.

clone size	J gene	D gene	V gene	CDR3 DNA	CDR3 protein
NA	TRBJ1-1	NA	TRBV6-6	TGTGCCAGCAGTTATACAGGGCTGAACACTGAAGCTTTCTTT	CASSYTGLNTEAFF
once	TRBJ1-2	NA	TRBV12-3/TRBV12-4	TGTGCCAGCAGTTTAGGGCAGGTCTATGGCTACACCTTC	CASSLGQVYGYTF
NA	TRBJ2-3	NA	TRBV27	TGTGCCAGCAGTTTATCTTACAGCGGGGATACGCAGTATTTT	CASSLSYSGDTQYF
NA	TRBJ2-1	NA	TRBV11-3	TGTGCCAGCTCGCCAGGTTCCCATGAGCAGTTCTTC	CASSPGSHEQFF
NA	TRBJ1-5	NA	TRBV9	TGTGCCAGCAGCGTATGGGACACCAATCAGCCCCAGCATTTT	CASSVWDTNQPQHF
NA	TRBJ2-3	TRBD2	TRBV6-1	TGTGCCAGCAGTGAATCCCTAACTAGCGGGGGGGCAGATACGCAGTATTTT	CASSESLTSGGADTQYF
NA	TRBJ1-1	NA	TRBV20-1	TGCAGTGCCCACAGGAACACTGAAGCTTTCTTT	CSAHRNTEAFF
NA	TRBJ2-4	NA	TRBV4-1	TGCGCCAGCAGCCCGACCGAGGGAAACATTCAGTACTTC	CASSPTEGNIQYF
NA	TRBJ2-4	NA	TRBV7-9	TGTGCCAGCAGCTCCTCTTTAGCCAAAAACATTCAGTACTTC	CASSSSLAKNIQYF
NA	TRBJ2-7	NA	TRBV5-1	TGCGCCAGCAGCTTCGGACAGACCTACGAGCAGTACTTC	CASSFGQTYEQYF